This T cell receptor beta chain came from a study of blood T cells in healthy people across ages. Regarding the study as a whole: As naive T cell percentage varied, TCR beta diversity correlated strongly with it. Measured against age, TCR beta diversity per million T cells decreased in a roughly linear manner.

In this sample, this clonotype turned up many times. What it binds is not known. The study drew donors from healthy Caucasian individuals in Russia aged roughly 6 to 100. Deletions cut 1 base from V and 6 bases from J, with 9 bases between. There are 13 residues in the CDR3. CDR1 and CDR2 from the germline V gene are SGHTA and FQGNSA. PCR was performed a second time for about 6 to 11 cycles using a sample-barcoded 5' primer and a J-beta primer mix. Each CDR3 protein gets one entry after TCRdb re-called the 5' RACE reads with MiXCR. The table shows 650,000 to 1,000,000 distinct CDR3 sequences, with about 37% occurring only once.

The chain recombines TRBV7-2 with TRBJ1-2; D is perhaps TRBD1 (6 bases). Source material: blood. The sequence derives from a man between 18 and 29 years old in good health. Here the CDR3 reads CASSLGAGDGYTF. The CDR3 nucleotides are TGTGCCAGCAGCTTAGGGGCAGGGGATGGCTACACCTTC.